This record concerns one T cell receptor (beta chain) sequence. Its target is unknown. Its ends do not fully match the called genes, so a read error is possible. The data are from a study of blood T cells in healthy people across ages. Background on the study: About one barcoded beta molecule was captured per two T cells (by template switching).

Study-level findings and limits: The long-lived group displayed more naive CD4+ cells, plus higher diversity, than the aged donors did. There was no known CMV status for donors, so expanded clonotype changes were possibly confounded.

Alongside a J-beta primer mix, a sample-barcoded 5' primer served in a second PCR lasting about 6 to 11 cycles. Every cDNA was tagged by a template-switch adaptor with 12 random nucleotides. TCRdb reanalysed the 5' RACE reads using MiXCR and keeps one entry per CDR3 protein. The table lists approximately 1,700,000 distinct CDR3 sequences, about 39% of them singletons. Sequencing used blood. The clonotype was recovered from a human donor in good health.

The CDR3 loop is CASSLGRKSSYELYF. CDR3 DNA sequence: TGTGCCAGCAGCTTGGGCCGTAAGAGCTCCTACGAGCTGTACTTC. J is TRBJ2-7 and V is TRBV5-5; D remains unclear. The germline gives CDR1 SGHKS, CDR2 YYEKEE (reference sequence). This CDR3 comprises 15 residues. Variable domain in full (rest from reference TRBV5-5 and TRBJ2-7): DAGVTQSPTHLIKTRGQQVTLRCSPISGHKSVSWYQQVLGQGPQFIFQYYEKEERGRGNFPDRFSARQFPNYSSELNVNALLLGDSALYLCASSLGRKSSYELYFGPGTRLTVT.